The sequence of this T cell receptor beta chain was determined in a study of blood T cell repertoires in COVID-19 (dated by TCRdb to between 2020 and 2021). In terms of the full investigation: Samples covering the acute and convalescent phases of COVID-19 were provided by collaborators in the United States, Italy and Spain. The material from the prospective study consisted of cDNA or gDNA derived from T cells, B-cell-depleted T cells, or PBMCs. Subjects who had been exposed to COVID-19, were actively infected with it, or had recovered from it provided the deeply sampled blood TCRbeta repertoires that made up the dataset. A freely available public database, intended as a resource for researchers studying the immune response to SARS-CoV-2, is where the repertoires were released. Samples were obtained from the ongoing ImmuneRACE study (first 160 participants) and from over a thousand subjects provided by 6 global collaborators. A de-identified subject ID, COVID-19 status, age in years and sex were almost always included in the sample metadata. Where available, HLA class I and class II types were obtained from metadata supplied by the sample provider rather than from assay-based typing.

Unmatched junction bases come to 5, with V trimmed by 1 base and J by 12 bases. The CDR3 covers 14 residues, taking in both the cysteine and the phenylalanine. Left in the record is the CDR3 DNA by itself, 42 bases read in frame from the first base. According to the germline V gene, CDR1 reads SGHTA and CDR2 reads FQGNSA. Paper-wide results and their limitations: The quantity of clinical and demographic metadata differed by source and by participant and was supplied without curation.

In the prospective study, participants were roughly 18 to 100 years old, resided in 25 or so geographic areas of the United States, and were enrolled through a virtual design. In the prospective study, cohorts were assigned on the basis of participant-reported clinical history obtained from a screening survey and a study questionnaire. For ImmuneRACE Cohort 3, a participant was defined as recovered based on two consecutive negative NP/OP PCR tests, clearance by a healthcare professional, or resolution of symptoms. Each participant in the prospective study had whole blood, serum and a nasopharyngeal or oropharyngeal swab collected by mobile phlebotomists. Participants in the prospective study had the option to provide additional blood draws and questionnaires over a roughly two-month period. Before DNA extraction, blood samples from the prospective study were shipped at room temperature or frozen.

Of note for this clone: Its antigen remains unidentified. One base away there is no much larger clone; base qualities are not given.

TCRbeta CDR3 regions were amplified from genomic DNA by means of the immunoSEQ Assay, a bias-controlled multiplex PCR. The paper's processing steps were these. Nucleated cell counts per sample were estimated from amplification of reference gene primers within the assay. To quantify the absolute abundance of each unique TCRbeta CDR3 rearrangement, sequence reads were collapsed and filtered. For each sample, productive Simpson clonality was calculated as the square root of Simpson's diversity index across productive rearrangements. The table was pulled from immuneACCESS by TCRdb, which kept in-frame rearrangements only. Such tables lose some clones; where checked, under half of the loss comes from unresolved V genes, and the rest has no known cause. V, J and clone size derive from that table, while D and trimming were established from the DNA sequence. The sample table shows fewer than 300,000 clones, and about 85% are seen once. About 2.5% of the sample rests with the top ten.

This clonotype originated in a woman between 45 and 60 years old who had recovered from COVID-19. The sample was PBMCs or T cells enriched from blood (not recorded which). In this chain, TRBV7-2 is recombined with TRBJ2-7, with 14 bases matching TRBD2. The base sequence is TGTGCCAGCAGCTTAGGGGGACTAGCGGGAGCCGCGTACTTC. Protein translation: CASSLGGLAGAAYF.